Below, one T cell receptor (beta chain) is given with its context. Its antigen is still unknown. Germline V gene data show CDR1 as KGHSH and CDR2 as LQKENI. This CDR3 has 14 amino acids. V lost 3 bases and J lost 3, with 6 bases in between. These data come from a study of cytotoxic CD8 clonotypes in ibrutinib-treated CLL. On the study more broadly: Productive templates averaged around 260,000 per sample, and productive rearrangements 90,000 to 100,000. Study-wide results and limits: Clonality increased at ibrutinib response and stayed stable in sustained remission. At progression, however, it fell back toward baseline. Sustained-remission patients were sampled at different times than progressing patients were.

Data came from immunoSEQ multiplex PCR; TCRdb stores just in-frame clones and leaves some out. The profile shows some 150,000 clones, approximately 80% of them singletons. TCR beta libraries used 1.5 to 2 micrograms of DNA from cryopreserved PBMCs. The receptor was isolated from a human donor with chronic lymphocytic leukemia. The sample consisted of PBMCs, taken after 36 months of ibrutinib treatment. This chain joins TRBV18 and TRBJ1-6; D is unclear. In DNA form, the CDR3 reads TGTGCCAGCTCACCGGAAGTCTATAATTCACCCCTCCACTTT. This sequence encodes CASSPEVYNSPLHF.